These 18 T cell receptor beta chains originate from one sample sequenced in a study of beta chain features in type 1 diabetes. The authors reverse transcribed all of the isolated RNA, so sequencing captured expressed TCRB transcripts. Data came from immunoSEQ multiplex PCR; TCRdb stores just in-frame clones and leaves some out. Seen here are 360,000 or so clones, about 20% observed once, and the top ten hold approximately 0.046%. What was sequenced was naive CD4+ T cells from blood. These receptors were collected from a woman between 18 and 29 years old in good health.

This clone was detected a few times. V usage is TRBV10-3 and J usage is TRBJ1-4; D gene unclear. Germline-derived CDR1 and CDR2 are ENHRY and SYGVKD. V lost 11 bases, J lost 0 bases, and 7 bases lay in between. The CDR3 is made up of 12 amino acids. The CDR3 protein is CAARSTNEKLFF. The CDR3 nucleotides read TGTGCCGCGAGGTCAACTAATGAAAAACTGTTTTTT.

The chain employs TRBV14 and TRBJ1-1, with D unclear. Germline V gives CDR1 SGHDN, CDR2 FVKESK. CDR3 length: 12 residues. The V end was cut by 5 bases, the J end by 6 bases, with 10 bases between. Written as DNA, the CDR3 is TGTGCCAGCAGCAAGCGGCCGTCTGAAGCTTTCTTT. It encodes CASSKRPSEAFF.

This clone came up a few times. The chain has TRBV25-1 and TRBJ2-5; 8 bases map to TRBD2. Unmatched junction bases numbered 3, after V lost 1 base and J lost 2 bases. The germline CDR1 and CDR2 sequences are MGHDK and SYGVNS. The CDR3 is 15 amino acids. The CDR3: CASSELGGGQETQYF. DNA for the CDR3: TGTGCCAGCAGTGAATTGGGCGGGGGGCAAGAGACCCAGTACTTC.

The rearrangement joins TRBV27 to TRBJ1-1; a possible D gene is TRBD1 (5 bases). The CDR3 consists of 16 residues. Germline CDR1 and CDR2: MNHEY and SMNVEV (reference sequence). Trimming cost V 8 bases and J 0 bases, with 19 bases left between them. CDR3: CASQSWLRGMNTEAFF. The CDR3 DNA follows: TGTGCCAGCCAGTCTTGGCTTAGGGGCATGAACACTGAAGCTTTCTTT.

This chain uses TRBV30 with TRBJ2-3, with a possible D match to TRBD2 (6 bases). With 4 bases removed from V and 4 bases from J, the gap between germline ends came to 15 bases. In germline, CDR1 is GTSNPN, CDR2 SVGIG (reference sequence). There are 14 residues in the CDR3. CDR3 loop: CAWTGLPAPDTQYF. The CDR3 region has the DNA TGTGCCTGGACGGGACTCCCCGCACCAGATACGCAGTATTTT.

About this clone: Other DNA sequences in the same sample also yield this CDR3. This chain links TRBV10-3 with TRBJ1-5; D unclear. The CDR3 runs 12 residues. V dropped 4 bases and J dropped 4 bases, with 5 bases sitting between them. Germline CDR1 reads ENHRY; CDR2 reads SYGVKD. CDR3 loop: CAISGGNQPQHF. As DNA, the CDR3 is TGTGCCATCAGTGGAGGGAATCAGCCCCAGCATTTT.

This clone was observed a few times. The CDR3 loop is CASSLGQGARAEAFF. CDR3 bases: TGTGCCAGCAGTTTGGGACAGGGGGCGCGGGCTGAAGCTTTCTTT. The gene calls are TRBV6-6 and TRBJ1-1; 12 nucleotides line up with TRBD1. The V gene end was trimmed by 4 bases and the J gene end by 6 bases; junction bases not matched to a gene: 6. The CDR3 spans 15 residues. Looked up from germline, CDR1 is MNHNY and CDR2 is SVGAGI (reference sequence).

The chain is built from TRBV29-1 and TRBJ1-1; no reliable D call. CDR1 and CDR2 (germline): SQVTM, ANQGSEA. Between the trimmed V and J ends, which lost 8 bases and 1 base, there was a span of 8 bases. CDR3 length equals 11 residues. The CDR3 region has the DNA TGCAGCTCCATTAGGAACACTGAAGCTTTCTTT. It codes for CSSIRNTEAFF.

The genes are TRBV7-6 and TRBJ2-1; perhaps TRBD2 as D (6 bases). The length of the CDR3 is 14 residues. Germline-derived CDR1 and CDR2 are SGHVS and FNYEAQ. V was clipped by 1 base and J by 8 bases, with 12 bases between them. The CDR3 region is CASSLVASVHEQFF. CDR3 in DNA: TGTGCCAGCAGCTTAGTGGCTAGCGTCCATGAGCAGTTCTTC.

This clone turned up a few times. The V and J genes are TRBV11-1 and TRBJ1-1, with D perhaps matching TRBD1 (6 bases). Germline assignment: CDR1 SGHAT and CDR2 FQDESV (reference sequence). The CDR3 extends over 14 amino acids. V lost 5 bases and J lost 4, with 14 bases in between. The CDR3 nucleotides read TGTGCCAGCAGCCTGGGGGCTCCCCGCACTGAAGCTTTCTTT. It encodes CASSLGAPRTEAFF.

The chain has TRBV19 and TRBJ2-3; unclear D gene. The CDR3 is made up of 13 amino acids. Between the trimmed V and J ends, which lost 3 bases and 4 bases, there was a span of 8 bases. Looked up from germline, CDR1 is LNHDA and CDR2 is SQIVND (reference sequence). The CDR3 DNA is TGTGCCAGTAGTATCCGGGTCGCAGATACGCAGTATTTT. Amino acid sequence: CASSIRVADTQYF.

The rearrangement uses TRBV9 and TRBJ2-3, with 12 nucleotides matching TRBD2. Germline values: CDR1 SGDLS, CDR2 YYNGEE. This CDR3 is built from 15 residues. With V trimmed by 4 bases and J by 5 bases, 5 bases remained unmatched. This CDR3 is CASSPRLAGVDTQYF. For the CDR3, the DNA is TGTGCCAGCAGCCCCCGACTAGCGGGGGTAGATACGCAGTATTTT.

V and J are TRBV6-1 and TRBJ1-5; D is unresolved. The CDR3 has 13 amino acids. CDR1 MNHNS and CDR2 SASEGT come from the germline V gene. V gave up 3 bases and J gave up 7 bases, with 10 bases separating them. CDR3 bases: TGTGCCAGCAGTGACTTTTTGCGACAGCCCCAGCATTTT. Translated: CASSDFLRQPQHF.

The chain joins TRBV7-2 to TRBJ1-6, with 9 bases identical to TRBD1. Germline CDR1 reads SGHTA; CDR2 reads FQGNSA. The CDR3 sequence is 16 residues long. V shed 3 bases and J 8 bases; nucleotides not matched to a gene: 8. CDR3 bases: TGTGCCAGCAGCTTCCAGCCGACAGGGGGGCATTCACCCCTCCACTTT. Residues: CASSFQPTGGHSPLHF.

The chain has TRBV6-5 and TRBJ2-3, with a weak D call TRBD1 (6 bases). Germline CDR1 reads MNHEY; CDR2 reads SVGAGI. V shed 6 bases and J shed 0 bases, with 13 bases lying between them. The CDR3 totals 15 residues. The CDR3 DNA reads TGTGCCAGCAGGAGATACAGGGTTAGCACAGATACGCAGTATTTT. Amino acids: CASRRYRVSTDTQYF.

This clone was found a few times. The chain carries TRBV7-2 and TRBJ2-5, with 13 bases that match TRBD2. Germline CDR1 SGHTA, CDR2 FQGNSA. CDR3 length equals 14 residues. Trimming cost V 4 bases and J 8 bases; bases outside gene matches: 4. The CDR3 region has the DNA TGTGCCAGCAGCTCCGGGACTAGCGGGGTTACCCAGTACTTC. Amino acid sequence: CASSSGTSGVTQYF.

This clone appeared a few times. This chain joins TRBV14 and TRBJ2-1; the match to TRBD2 covers 7 bases. Germline CDR1 and CDR2: SGHDN and FVKESK. The CDR3 loop spans 15 amino acids. V lost 5 bases and J lost 7; bases outside the gene matches: 11. The CDR3 DNA is TGTGCCAGCAGCGCCGGACTAGGAGCATTGAATGAGCAGTTCTTC. Residues: CASSAGLGALNEQFF. Based on the CDR3 plus reference TRBV14 and TRBJ2-1, the full variable domain is EAGVTQFPSHSVIEKGQTVTLRCDPISGHDNLYWYRRVMGKEIKFLLHFVKESKQDESGMPNNRFLAERTGGTYSTLKVQPAELEDSGVYFCASSAGLGALNEQFFGPGTRLTVL.

The gene calls are TRBV9 and TRBJ2-5, with TRBD2 matching over 10 bases. CDR1 SGDLS and CDR2 YYNGEE come from the germline V gene. This CDR3 is built from 15 residues. Losses at the gene ends were 0 bases for V and 9 bases for J; bases not matched to a gene: 8. The CDR3 nucleotides read TGTGCCAGCAGCGTAGAGGATAGCGGGGGGAGGCCCCAGTACTTC. The encoded protein is CASSVEDSGGRPQYF.